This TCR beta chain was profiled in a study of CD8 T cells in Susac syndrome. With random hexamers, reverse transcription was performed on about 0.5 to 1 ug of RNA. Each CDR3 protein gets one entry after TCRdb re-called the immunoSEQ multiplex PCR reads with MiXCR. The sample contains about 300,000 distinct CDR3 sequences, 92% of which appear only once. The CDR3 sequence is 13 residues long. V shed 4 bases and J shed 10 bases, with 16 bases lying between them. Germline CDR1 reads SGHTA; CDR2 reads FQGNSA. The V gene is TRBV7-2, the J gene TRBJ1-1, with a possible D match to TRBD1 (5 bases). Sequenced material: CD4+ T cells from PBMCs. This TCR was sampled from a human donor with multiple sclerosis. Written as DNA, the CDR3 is TGTGCCAGCAGCTCCACCGGGGCCGCGAGAGCTTTCTTT. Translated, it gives CASSSTGAARAFF.